This T cell receptor (beta chain) was documented in a study of blood T cell repertoires in COVID-19. Per the original data handling: Cell counts per sample came from amplifying reference gene primers. This table comes from immunoSEQ multiplex PCR, and its TCRdb copy is limited to in-frame clones, with some not included. V and J calls and clone size follow that table, whereas D and trimming were derived from the DNA. The sample has over 75,000 clones; 75% to 85% are singletons. Germline assignment: CDR1 SGDLS and CDR2 YYNGEE. V was pared by 4 bases and J by 1 base, with 8 bases between. This CDR3 contains 14 residues.

This receptor was identified in a woman between 50 and 59 years old with acute or convalescent COVID-19. This chain links TRBV9 with TRBJ2-2; D is undetermined. The sample consisted of peripheral blood. The CDR3 DNA reads as TGTGCCAGCAGCCCACGACAGAACACCGGGGAGCTGTTTTTT. It encodes CASSPRQNTGELFF.